Sequencing of this TCR beta chain was carried out in a study of blood T cell repertoires in COVID-19. Study-level background: PBMCs, B-cell-depleted T cells, or T cells were the source of the cDNA or gDNA that made up the material.

The table came from immunoSEQ multiplex PCR; TCRdb's copy has only in-frame clones and leaves some out. Here the sample spans approximately 100,000 clones, roughly 90% being singletons. The clonotype comes from a human donor in a cohort sampled during active COVID-19. Sequences were obtained from peripheral blood.

CDR3 amino acids: CASSSDSGTDEKLFF. Here the CDR3 DNA reads TGTGCCAGTAGTTCGGACAGCGGGACGGATGAAAAACTGTTTTTT. The chain employs TRBV19 and TRBJ1-4, with D maybe TRBD1 (6 bases). This CDR3 contains 15 residues. The germline V gene has CDR1 LNHDA and CDR2 SQIVND (reference sequence). Deletions cut 5 bases from V and 6 bases from J, with 16 bases between.